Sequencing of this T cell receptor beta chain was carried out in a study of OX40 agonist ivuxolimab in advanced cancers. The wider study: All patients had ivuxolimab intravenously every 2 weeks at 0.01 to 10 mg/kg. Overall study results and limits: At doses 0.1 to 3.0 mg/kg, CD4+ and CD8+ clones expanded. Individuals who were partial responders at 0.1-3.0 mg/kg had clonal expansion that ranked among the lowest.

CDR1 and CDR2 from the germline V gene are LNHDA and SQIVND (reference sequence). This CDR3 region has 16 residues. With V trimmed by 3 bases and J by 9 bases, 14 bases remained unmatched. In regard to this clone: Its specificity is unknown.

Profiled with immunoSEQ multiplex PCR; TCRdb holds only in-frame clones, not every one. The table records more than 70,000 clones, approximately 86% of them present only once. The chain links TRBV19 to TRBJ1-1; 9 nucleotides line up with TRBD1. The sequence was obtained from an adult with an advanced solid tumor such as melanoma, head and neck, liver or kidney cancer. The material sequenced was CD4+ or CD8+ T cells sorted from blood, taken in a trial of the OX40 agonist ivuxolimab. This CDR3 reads CASSILSGTGNSQAFF. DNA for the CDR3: TGTGCCAGTAGTATCCTCTCCGGGACAGGGAACTCTCAAGCTTTCTTT.